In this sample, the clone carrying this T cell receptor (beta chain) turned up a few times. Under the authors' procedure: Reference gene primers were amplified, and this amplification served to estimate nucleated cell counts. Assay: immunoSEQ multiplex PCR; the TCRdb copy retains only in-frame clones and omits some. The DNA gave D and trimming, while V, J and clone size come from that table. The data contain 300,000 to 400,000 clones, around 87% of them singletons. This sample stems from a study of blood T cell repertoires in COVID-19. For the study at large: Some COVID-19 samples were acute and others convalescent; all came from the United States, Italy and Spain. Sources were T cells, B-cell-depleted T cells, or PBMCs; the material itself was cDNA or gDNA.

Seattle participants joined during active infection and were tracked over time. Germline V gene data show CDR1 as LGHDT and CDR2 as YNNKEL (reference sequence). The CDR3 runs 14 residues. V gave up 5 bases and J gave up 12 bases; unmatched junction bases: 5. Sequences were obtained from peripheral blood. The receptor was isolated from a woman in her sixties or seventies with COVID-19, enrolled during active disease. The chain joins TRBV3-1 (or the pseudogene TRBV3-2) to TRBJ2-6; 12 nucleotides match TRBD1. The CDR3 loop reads CASSGTGGVFVLTF. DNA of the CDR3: TGTGCCAGCAGCGGGACAGGGGGCGTTTTCGTCCTGACTTTC.